Given below is one TCR beta chain in context. Its matching antigen is unknown. The data are from a study of shared clonotypes between healthy human individuals. In replicate PCRs of sorted subsets, roughly 200 ng DNA, tens of thousands of T cell genomes, was used. Libraries were prepared by immunoSEQ multiplex PCR; TCRdb keeps only in-frame clonotypes and omits some of them. Among a few million clones listed, under 95% were seen once. Study outcomes and limitations: The naive CD4 repertoires of four donors were compared, and roughly 5% of clonotypes were shared.

In the CD4+ fraction, cells were divided into CD45RA+ naive and CD45RA-negative memory subsets. CDR3 length equals 13 residues. Germline V gene lookup returns CDR1 SGHNT and CDR2 YYREEE (reference sequence). V dropped 6 bases and J dropped 0 bases, with 7 bases sitting between them. J is TRBJ2-1 and V is TRBV5-4; D gene uncertain. The sequenced sample was naive CD4+ T cells from PBMCs. Subset in this sample: CD45RA+ positively selected. The clonotype was recovered from a man aged 18 to 35 in good health. Some clones in this sample may be carry-over from other donors' samples. CDR3 amino acids: CASTRSSYNEQFF. CDR3 DNA sequence: TGTGCCAGCACCCGAAGCTCCTACAATGAGCAGTTCTTC.